These 19 T cell receptor beta chains share one sample of origin, sequenced in a study of CD4 T cells in relation to SARS-CoV-2 and coronaviruses. Sequencing used immunoSEQ multiplex PCR; TCRdb keeps in-frame clones, though not all of them. This sample has approximately 22,000 clones, with 72% found just once. These receptors lack a known antigen. CD4+ T cells from unexposed donors were obtained before the COVID-19 pandemic (2011-2018). Isolation of CD4+ T cells took place after less than 11 days in culture. The sample was CD4+ T cells from PBMCs, cultured in vitro. The receptor source for this set is a human donor in good health.

J is TRBJ2-5 and V is TRBV7-9; TRBD2 might be the D (5 bases). V was cut by 1 base and J by 3 bases, with 9 bases left in between. The CDR3 is made up of 14 amino acids. The V gene's germline CDR1 is SEHNR and CDR2 FQNEAQ (reference sequence). The chain's CDR3 is CASSLVDGEETQYF. The CDR3 DNA reads as TGTGCCAGCAGCTTAGTTGACGGGGAAGAGACCCAGTACTTC.

This chain connects TRBV5-1 to TRBJ1-3; perhaps TRBD1 as D (6 bases). CDR1 and CDR2 from the germline V gene are SGHRS and YFSETQ. V gave up 0 bases and J gave up 0 bases, with 16 bases separating them. This CDR3 has 18 residues. Written as DNA, the CDR3 is TGCGCCAGCAGCTTGGGGACACGGGGGGCCAGCTCTGGAAACACCATATATTTT. This sequence encodes CASSLGTRGASSGNTIYF.

The chain recombines TRBV2 with TRBJ2-3; D is unresolved. CDR1 and CDR2 from the germline V gene are SNHLY and FYNNEI. The CDR3 consists of 13 residues. V was pared by 7 bases and J by 3 bases, with 11 bases between. The CDR3 sequence: CASNPPFTDTQYF. DNA of the CDR3: TGTGCCAGCAATCCCCCGTTTACAGATACGCAGTATTTT. Full variable domain (missing parts from reference TRBV2 and TRBJ2-3): EPEVTQTPSHQVTQMGQEVILRCVPISNHLYFYWYRQILGQKVEFLVSFYNNEISEKSEIFDDQFSVERPDGSNFTLKIRSTKLEDSAMYFCASNPPFTDTQYFGPGTRLTVL.

The chain employs TRBV29-1 and TRBJ2-1; D is ambiguous. V was cut by 7 bases and J by 4 bases, with 17 bases left in between. CDR1 and CDR2 (germline): SQVTM, ANQGSEA. The CDR3 spans 14 residues. In DNA form, the CDR3 reads TGCAGCGCTAAGTCTTTCGGATCTTACAATGAGCAGTTCTTC. Its translation is CSAKSFGSYNEQFF.

The chain combines TRBV12-3 or TRBV12-4 with TRBJ1-1, with TRBD1 as a possible D gene (5 bases). The CDR3 has 13 residues. Trimming pared 5 bases from V and 4 bases from J, leaving 11 bases between. CDR3 in DNA: TGTGCCAGCAGTAGGCAGGGTTCCACTGAAGCTTTCTTT. Protein: CASSRQGSTEAFF.

The gene calls are TRBV3-1 (or the pseudogene TRBV3-2) and TRBJ2-7; 8 nucleotides align to TRBD1. The CDR3 consists of 13 residues. J lost 7 bases, V lost 2 bases, and 4 bases had no gene match. Germline CDR1 and CDR2: LGHDT and YNNKEL (reference sequence). This CDR3 is CASSQQDRGEQYF. The CDR3 DNA reads as TGTGCCAGCAGCCAACAAGACAGGGGTGAGCAGTACTTC.

This clone was counted a few times. The chain has TRBV7-9 and TRBJ2-1, with TRBD2 identical over 7 bases. The CDR3 has 16 residues. V lost 5 bases and J lost 3; bases outside the gene matches: 10. Germline V CDR1 and CDR2: SEHNR, FQNEAQ (reference sequence). The CDR3 loop reads CASSPSWGGYYNEQFF. The CDR3 DNA follows: TGTGCCAGCAGCCCTAGTTGGGGGGGTTACTACAATGAGCAGTTCTTC.

The table lists this clone with a count of one. The chain couples TRBV4-2 to TRBJ2-3, with TRBD2 identical over 13 bases. The V gene's germline CDR1 is LGHNA and CDR2 YNFKEQ. The CDR3 runs 17 residues. V dropped 1 base and J dropped 9; count of bases not matched to a gene: 10. The CDR3 nucleotides read TGTGCCAGCAGCCAAGTCGTCGGACTAGCGGGAGTAGGGACGCAGTATTTT. This translates into CASSQVVGLAGVGTQYF.

The chain is built from TRBV11-2 and TRBJ2-7; a weak D match, TRBD2 (5 bases). Germline V gene lookup returns CDR1 SGHAT and CDR2 FQNNGV. The CDR3 covers 13 residues. The germline V and J ends were trimmed by 7 bases and 3 bases, with 13 bases remaining between them. The CDR3 region is CASTLVGNYEQYF. The DNA for the CDR3 is TGTGCCAGCACCCTAGTCGGGAACTACGAGCAGTACTTC.

The V gene is TRBV6-5, the J gene TRBJ1-1; D is possibly TRBD1 (6 bases). V lost 4 bases and J lost 5, with 14 bases in between. The germline V gene has CDR1 MNHEY and CDR2 SVGAGI. The CDR3 runs 14 residues. Written as DNA, the CDR3 is TGTGCCAGCAGTTTACAACAGGGAACAACTGAAGCTTTCTTT. Its translation: CASSLQQGTTEAFF.

The CDR3, as DNA: TGTGCCAGTAGTATGAGTCGCAACACCGGGGAGCTGTTTTTT. Translation gives CASSMSRNTGELFF. The chain is built from TRBV19 and TRBJ2-2; D unresolved. V was trimmed by 3 bases and J by 2 bases, leaving 7 bases between them. This CDR3 has 14 amino acids. Germline V lookup: CDR1 LNHDA, CDR2 SQIVND (reference sequence).

V and J are TRBV6-6 and TRBJ2-7, with D tentatively TRBD2 (5 bases). V lost 6 bases, J lost 2 bases, and 8 bases lay in between. The CDR3 has 12 residues. The V gene's germline CDR1 is MNHNY and CDR2 SVGAGI (reference sequence). The CDR3 loop reads CASRQEAYEQYF. The CDR3 region has the DNA TGTGCCAGCAGGCAGGAGGCCTACGAGCAGTACTTC.

This CDR3 reads CASSSLEGGDYGYTF. CDR3 bases: TGTGCCAGCAGCTCATTGGAAGGGGGGGACTATGGCTACACCTTC. The V gene is TRBV25-1, the J gene TRBJ1-2; D perhaps matches TRBD1 (6 bases). This CDR3 is 15 amino acids long. With 6 bases removed from V and 3 bases from J, the gap between germline ends came to 17 bases. Germline assignment: CDR1 MGHDK and CDR2 SYGVNS.

This clone was seen more than once but under ten times. V gene TRBV5-1 combines with J gene TRBJ2-7, with unresolved D. Trimming pared 1 base from V and 0 bases from J, leaving 5 bases between. Germline lookup yields CDR1 SGHRS and CDR2 YFSETQ. The CDR3 is 13 residues long. The CDR3 loop is CASSLIPSYEQYF. The CDR3 nucleotides are TGCGCCAGCAGCTTGATCCCCTCCTACGAGCAGTACTTC.

V usage is TRBV10-3 and J usage is TRBJ1-5; D may be TRBD1 (5 bases). Trimming pared 2 bases from V and 2 bases from J, leaving 10 bases between. Germline V gene sequence: CDR1 ENHRY, CDR2 SYGVKD. CDR3 length equals 15 residues. This CDR3 is CAISEGTGRNQPQHF. The CDR3 bases are TGTGCCATCAGTGAGGGTACAGGACGCAATCAGCCCCAGCATTTT.

V and J are TRBV7-8 and TRBJ1-5; a weak D match, TRBD1 (5 bases). Germline CDR1 reads SGHVS; CDR2 reads FQNEAQ. V dropped 6 bases and J dropped 5 bases, with 11 bases sitting between them. This CDR3 spans 13 amino acids. The CDR3 DNA reads TGTGCCAGCAGTTCTACAGGAGATCAGCCCCAGCATTTT. Translating gives CASSSTGDQPQHF.

This clone was counted only a few times. The chain carries TRBV7-3 and TRBJ2-1, with TRBD2 identical over 9 bases. The CDR3 is 15 amino acids. Germline lookup yields CDR1 SGHTA and CDR2 FQGTGA. Trimming at V came to 1 base and at J to 8 bases, leaving 6 bases not matched to a gene. The DNA of the CDR3 is TGTGCCAGCAGCTTAAGCTCTAGCGGGATCCATGAGCAGTTCTTC. Its translation is CASSLSSSGIHEQFF.

The V call is TRBV3-1 (or the pseudogene TRBV3-2), the J call TRBJ1-5; TRBD1 matches at 7 bases. CDR3 size: 15 residues. Trimming cost V 3 bases and J 7 bases; bases outside gene matches: 9. The V gene's germline CDR1 is LGHDT and CDR2 YNNKEL (reference sequence). The CDR3 loop reads CASSQRKGGRQPQHF. The CDR3 nucleotides read TGTGCCAGCAGCCAGAGAAAAGGGGGCAGACAGCCCCAGCATTTT.

The chain combines TRBV16 with TRBJ1-4; D unresolved. Trimming left V 4 bases short and J 6 bases short, with 12 bases between. The CDR3 loop spans 14 amino acids. Germline loops: CDR1 KGHSY, CDR2 FQNENV. CDR3 sequence reads: CASSPRTGYEKLFF. As DNA, the CDR3 is TGTGCCAGCAGCCCTCGGACGGGGTATGAAAAACTGTTTTTT. The full variable domain, with the rest looked up from reference TRBV16 and TRBJ1-4, is GEEVAQTPKHLVRGEGQKAKLYCAPIKGHSYVFWYQQVLKNEFKFLISFQNENVFDETGMPKERFSAKCLPNSPCSLEIQATKLEDSAVYFCASSPRTGYEKLFFGSGTQLSVL.